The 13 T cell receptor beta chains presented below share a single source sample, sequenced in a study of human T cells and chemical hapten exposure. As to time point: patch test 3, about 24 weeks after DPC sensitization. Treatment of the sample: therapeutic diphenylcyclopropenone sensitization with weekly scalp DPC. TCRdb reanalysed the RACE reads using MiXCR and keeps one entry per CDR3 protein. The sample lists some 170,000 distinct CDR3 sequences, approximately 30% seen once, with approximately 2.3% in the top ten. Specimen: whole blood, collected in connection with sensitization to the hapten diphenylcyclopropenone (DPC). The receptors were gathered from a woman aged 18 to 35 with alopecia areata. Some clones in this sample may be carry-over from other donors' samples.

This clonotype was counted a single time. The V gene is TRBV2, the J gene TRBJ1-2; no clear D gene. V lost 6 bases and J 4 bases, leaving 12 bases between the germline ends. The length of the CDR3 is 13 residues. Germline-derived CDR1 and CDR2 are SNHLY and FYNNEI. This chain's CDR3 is CASSGRVTYGYTF. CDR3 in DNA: TGTGCCAGCAGCGGTAGGGTTACCTATGGCTACACCTTC.

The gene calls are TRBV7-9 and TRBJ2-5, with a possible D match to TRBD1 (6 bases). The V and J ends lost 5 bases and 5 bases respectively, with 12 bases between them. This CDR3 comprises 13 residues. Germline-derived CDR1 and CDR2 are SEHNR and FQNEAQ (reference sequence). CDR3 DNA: TGTGCCAGCAGCCCCGACCAGGGGGAGACCCAGTACTTC. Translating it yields CASSPDQGETQYF. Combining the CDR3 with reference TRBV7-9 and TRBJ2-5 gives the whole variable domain DTGVSQNPRHKITKRGQNVTFRCDPISEHNRLYWYRQTLGQGPEFLTYFQNEAQLEKSRLLSDRFSAERPKGSFSTLEIQRTEQGDSAMYLCASSPDQGETQYFGPGTRLLVL.

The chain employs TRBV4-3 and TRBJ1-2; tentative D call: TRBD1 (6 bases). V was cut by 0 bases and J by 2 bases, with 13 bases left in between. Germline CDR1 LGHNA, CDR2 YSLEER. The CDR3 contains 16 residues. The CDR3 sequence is CASSQELMGGNYGYTF. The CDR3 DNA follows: TGCGCCAGCAGCCAAGAGTTAATGGGGGGCAACTATGGCTACACCTTC.

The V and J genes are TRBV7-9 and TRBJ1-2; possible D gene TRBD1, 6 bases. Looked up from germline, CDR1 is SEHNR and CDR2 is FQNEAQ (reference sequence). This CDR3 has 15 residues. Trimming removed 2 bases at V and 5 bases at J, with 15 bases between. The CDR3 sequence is CASSLSGEIGYGYTF. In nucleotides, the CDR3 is TGTGCCAGCAGCTTATCAGGGGAAATAGGGTATGGCTACACCTTC.

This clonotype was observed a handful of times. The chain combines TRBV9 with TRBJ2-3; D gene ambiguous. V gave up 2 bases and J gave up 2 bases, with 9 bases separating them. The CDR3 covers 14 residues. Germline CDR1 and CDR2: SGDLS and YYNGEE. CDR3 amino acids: CASSVQTYTDTQYF. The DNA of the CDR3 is TGTGCCAGCAGCGTCCAGACGTACACAGATACGCAGTATTTT.

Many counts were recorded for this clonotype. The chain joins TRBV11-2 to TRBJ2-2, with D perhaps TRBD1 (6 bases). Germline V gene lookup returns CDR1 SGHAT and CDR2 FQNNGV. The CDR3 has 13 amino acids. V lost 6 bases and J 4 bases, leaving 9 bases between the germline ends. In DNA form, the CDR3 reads TGTGCCAGCAGGGAACAGGGCACCGGGGAGCTGTTTTTT. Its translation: CASREQGTGELFF.

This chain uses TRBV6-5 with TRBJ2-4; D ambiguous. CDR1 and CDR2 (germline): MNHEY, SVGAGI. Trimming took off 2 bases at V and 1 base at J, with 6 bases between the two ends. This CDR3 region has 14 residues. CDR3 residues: CASSYGSAKNIQYF. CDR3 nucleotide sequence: TGTGCCAGCAGTTACGGGTCGGCCAAAAACATTCAGTACTTC.

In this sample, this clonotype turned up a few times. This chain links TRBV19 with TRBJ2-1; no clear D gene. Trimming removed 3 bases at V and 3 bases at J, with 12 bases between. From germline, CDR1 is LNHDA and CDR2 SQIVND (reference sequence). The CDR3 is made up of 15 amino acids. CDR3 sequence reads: CASSIIRADYNEQFF. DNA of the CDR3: TGTGCCAGTAGTATTATACGGGCAGACTACAATGAGCAGTTCTTC.

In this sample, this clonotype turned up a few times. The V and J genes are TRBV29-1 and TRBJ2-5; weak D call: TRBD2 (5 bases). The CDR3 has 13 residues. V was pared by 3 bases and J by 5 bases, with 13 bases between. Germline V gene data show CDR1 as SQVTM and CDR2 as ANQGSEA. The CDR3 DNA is TGCAGCGTTGATAAGGGAGACGGGGAGACCCAGTACTTC. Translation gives CSVDKGDGETQYF.

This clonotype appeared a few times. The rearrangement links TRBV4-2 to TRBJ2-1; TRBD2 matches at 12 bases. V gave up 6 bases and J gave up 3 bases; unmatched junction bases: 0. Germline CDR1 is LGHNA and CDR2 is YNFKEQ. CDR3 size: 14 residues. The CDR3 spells CASRTSGSYNEQFF. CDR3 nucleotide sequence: TGTGCCAGCAGGACTAGCGGGAGCTACAATGAGCAGTTCTTC.

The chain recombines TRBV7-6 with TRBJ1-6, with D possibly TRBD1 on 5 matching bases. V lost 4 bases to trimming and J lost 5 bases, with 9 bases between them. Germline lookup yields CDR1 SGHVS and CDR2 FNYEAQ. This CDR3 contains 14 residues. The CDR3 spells CASSYGQDNSPLHF. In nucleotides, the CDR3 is TGTGCCAGCAGCTATGGACAAGATAATTCACCCCTCCACTTT.

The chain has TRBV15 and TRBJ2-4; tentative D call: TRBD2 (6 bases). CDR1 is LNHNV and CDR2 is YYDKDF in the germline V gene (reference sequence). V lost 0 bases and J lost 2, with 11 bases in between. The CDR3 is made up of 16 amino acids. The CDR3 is CATSRDTGGPKNIQYF. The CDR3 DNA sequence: TGTGCCACCAGCAGAGATACCGGAGGGCCCAAAAACATTCAGTACTTC.

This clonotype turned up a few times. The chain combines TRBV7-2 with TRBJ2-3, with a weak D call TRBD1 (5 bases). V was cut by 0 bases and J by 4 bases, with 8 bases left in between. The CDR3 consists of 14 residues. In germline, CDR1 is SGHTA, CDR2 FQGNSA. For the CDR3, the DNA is TGTGCCAGCAGCTTAGCGGGGCCCCCAGATACGCAGTATTTT. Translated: CASSLAGPPDTQYF.